The source of this T cell receptor (beta chain) is a study of cytomegalovirus exposure and HLA in healthy donors. About the study: Tens of millions of unique TCR sequences came from HLA-typed donors in an early release.

Looked up from germline, CDR1 is MDHEN and CDR2 is SYDVKM. This CDR3 is 14 amino acids long. V was trimmed by 4 bases and J by 2 bases, leaving 12 bases between them. It was with 60 Vbeta and 13 Jbeta primers that the PCR ran. Original methodology: Tens of millions of unique TCR beta chains, about 11 million of them shared, were counted by a later analysis. Profiled with immunoSEQ multiplex PCR; TCRdb holds only in-frame clones, not every one. V and J calls and clone size are those listed in that table; D and trimming were worked out from the DNA. The table lists under 200,000 clones, roughly 72% of them singletons, with about 2.1% in the top ten.

This chain joins TRBV28 and TRBJ2-7; weak D call: TRBD1 (5 bases). The origin of this receptor is a woman in her twenties or thirties in good health and CMV-seropositive. The sample taken for sequencing was PBMCs. Here the CDR3 reads CASSSRQFTYEQYF. The CDR3 coding sequence is TGTGCCAGCAGTTCCAGACAGTTCACCTACGAGCAGTACTTC.